This TCR beta chain stems from a study of blood T cell repertoires in COVID-19. Background on the study: Samples of COVID-19 (acute and convalescent) were obtained from the United States, Italy and Spain. In each case, the material was cDNA or gDNA derived from T cells, B-cell-depleted T cells, or PBMCs.

The junction had 5 bases not matched to a gene; V was cut back by 4 bases and J by 1 base. The germline CDR1 and CDR2 sequences are SGHNT and YYREEE (reference sequence). The CDR3 totals 15 residues. How the authors handled the data: Nucleated cell counts were estimated from reference gene primer amplification. Produced via immunoSEQ multiplex PCR; TCRdb's table is partial and in-frame only. That table gives V, J and clone size, and the DNA gave D and trimming. The sample lists about 140,000 clones, about 90% occurring once. This clone has a count of ten or more. The sequenced material came from peripheral blood. The receptor was isolated from a man between 45 and 60 years old with active or convalescent COVID-19. The rearrangement joins TRBV5-4 to TRBJ2-7; the match to TRBD2 covers 10 bases. Here the CDR3 reads CASSRSSGSSYEQYF. CDR3 DNA: TGTGCCAGCAGCCGATCTAGCGGGAGTTCCTACGAGCAGTACTTC.